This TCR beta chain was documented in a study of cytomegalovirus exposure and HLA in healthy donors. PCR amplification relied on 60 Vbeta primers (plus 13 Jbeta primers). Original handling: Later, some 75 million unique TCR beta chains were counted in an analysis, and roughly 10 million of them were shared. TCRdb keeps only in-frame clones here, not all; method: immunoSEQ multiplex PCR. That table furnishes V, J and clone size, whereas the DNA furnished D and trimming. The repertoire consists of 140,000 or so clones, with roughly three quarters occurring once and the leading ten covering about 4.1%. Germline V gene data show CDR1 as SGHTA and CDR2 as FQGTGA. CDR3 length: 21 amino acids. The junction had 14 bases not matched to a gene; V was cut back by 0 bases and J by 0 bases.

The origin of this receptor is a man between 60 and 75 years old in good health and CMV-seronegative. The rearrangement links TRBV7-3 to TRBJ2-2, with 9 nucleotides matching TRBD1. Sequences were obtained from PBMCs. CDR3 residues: CASSLTRPGQGRVSNTGELFF. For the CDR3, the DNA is TGTGCCAGCAGCTTAACGAGACCAGGACAGGGGAGAGTTTCGAACACCGGGGAGCTGTTTTTT.